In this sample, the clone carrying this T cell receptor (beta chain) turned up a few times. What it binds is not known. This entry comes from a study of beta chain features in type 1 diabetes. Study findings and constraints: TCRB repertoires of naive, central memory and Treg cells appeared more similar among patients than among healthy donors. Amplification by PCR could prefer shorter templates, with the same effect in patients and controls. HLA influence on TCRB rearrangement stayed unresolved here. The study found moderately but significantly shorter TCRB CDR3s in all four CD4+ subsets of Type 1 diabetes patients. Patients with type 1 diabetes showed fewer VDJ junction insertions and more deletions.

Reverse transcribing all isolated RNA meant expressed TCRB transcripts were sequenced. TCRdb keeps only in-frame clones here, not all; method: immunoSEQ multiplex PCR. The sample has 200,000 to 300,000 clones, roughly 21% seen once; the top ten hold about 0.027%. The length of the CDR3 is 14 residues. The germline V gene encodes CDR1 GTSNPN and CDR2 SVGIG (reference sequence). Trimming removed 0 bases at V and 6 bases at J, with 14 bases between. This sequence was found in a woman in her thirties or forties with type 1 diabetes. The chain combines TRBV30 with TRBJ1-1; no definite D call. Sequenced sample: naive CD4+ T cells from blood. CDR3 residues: CAWSVRGIVAEAFF. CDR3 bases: TGTGCCTGGAGTGTACGAGGAATTGTGGCTGAAGCTTTCTTT.